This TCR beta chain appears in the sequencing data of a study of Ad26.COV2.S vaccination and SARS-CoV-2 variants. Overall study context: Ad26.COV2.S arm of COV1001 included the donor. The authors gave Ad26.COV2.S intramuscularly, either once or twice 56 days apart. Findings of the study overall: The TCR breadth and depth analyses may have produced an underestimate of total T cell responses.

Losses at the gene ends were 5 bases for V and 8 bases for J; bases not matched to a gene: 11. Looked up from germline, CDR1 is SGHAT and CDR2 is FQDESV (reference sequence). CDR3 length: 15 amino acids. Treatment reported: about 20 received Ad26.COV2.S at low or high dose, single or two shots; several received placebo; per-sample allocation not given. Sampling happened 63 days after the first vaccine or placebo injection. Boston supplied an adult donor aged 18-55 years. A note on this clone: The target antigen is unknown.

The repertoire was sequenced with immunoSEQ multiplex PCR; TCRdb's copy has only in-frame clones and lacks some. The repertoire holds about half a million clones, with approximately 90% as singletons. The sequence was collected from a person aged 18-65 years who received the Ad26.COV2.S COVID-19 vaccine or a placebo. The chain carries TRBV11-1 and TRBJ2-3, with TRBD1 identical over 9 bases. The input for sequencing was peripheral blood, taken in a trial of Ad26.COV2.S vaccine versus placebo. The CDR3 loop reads CASSHGTGSGGTQYF. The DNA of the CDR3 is TGTGCCAGCAGCCACGGGACAGGGTCAGGGGGTACGCAGTATTTT. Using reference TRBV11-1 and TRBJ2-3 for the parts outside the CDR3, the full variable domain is EAEVAQSPRYKITEKSQAVAFWCDPISGHATLYWYRQILGQGPELLVQFQDESVVDDSQLPKDRFSAERLKGVDSTLKIQPAELGDSAMYLCASSHGTGSGGTQYFGPGTRLTVL.